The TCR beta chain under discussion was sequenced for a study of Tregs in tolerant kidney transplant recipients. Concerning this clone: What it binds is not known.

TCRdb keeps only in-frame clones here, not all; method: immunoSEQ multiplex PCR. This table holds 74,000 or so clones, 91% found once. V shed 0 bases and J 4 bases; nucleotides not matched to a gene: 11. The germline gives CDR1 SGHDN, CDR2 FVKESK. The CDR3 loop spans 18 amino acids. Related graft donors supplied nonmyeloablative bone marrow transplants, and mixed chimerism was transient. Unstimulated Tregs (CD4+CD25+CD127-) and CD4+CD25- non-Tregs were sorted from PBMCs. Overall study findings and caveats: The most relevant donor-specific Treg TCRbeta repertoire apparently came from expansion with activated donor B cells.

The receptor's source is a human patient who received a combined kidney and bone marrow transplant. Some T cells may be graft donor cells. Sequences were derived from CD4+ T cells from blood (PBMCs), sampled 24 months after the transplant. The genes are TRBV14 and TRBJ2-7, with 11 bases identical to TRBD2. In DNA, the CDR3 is TGTGCCAGCAGCCAAGATCCCCTAGCGGGAGGAAGAAGGTACGAGCAGTACTTC. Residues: CASSQDPLAGGRRYEQYF.